These 13 T cell receptor beta chains originate from one sample sequenced in a study of vaccination and CD4 T cells after COVID-19 (dated by TCRdb to between 2021 and 2024). The sample's time point, from its label and the paper: late sampling 161 to 241 days after vaccination in a few convalescent patients. The label giving this sample's treatment or condition can be read as: roughly 11-day PBMC culture with coronavirus spike peptide pools or control peptides (ViraFEST assay). Libraries were made using PCR. This sample was sequenced with an Illumina iSeq 100. At the Johns Hopkins FTIC core, DNA from the cultured CD4+ T cells underwent TCR sequencing with the Oncomine TCR Beta short-read assay. TCRdb took the public reads, trimmed them with fastp at Q25, ran MiXCR for clone calling and kept in-frame beta chains. Rows are combined by CDR3 protein, so each entry shows the most common genes and DNA. This sample holds approximately 22,000 distinct CDR3 sequences; roughly 36% were observed only once. About 3% of the sample is taken by the ten largest.

For these TCRs, the target antigens are not known. Sequenced material: CD4+ T cells from blood, cultured in vitro, taken about 7 months after SARS-CoV-2 vaccination. The receptors here all came from a human donor who had recovered from COVID-19.

The chain links TRBV19 to TRBJ1-1; 10 bases match TRBD1. The V and J ends lost 3 bases and 4 bases, in that order; junction bases with no gene match: 11. Germline loops: CDR1 LNHDA, CDR2 SQIVND (reference sequence). The CDR3 runs to 17 residues. The CDR3 here is CASSIGRRGQGVTEAFF. The CDR3 bases are TGTGCCAGTAGTATTGGGAGGCGCGGACAGGGGGTCACTGAAGCTTTCTTT.

The V call is TRBV19, the J call TRBJ1-5; D ambiguous. CDR1 and CDR2 from the germline V gene are LNHDA and SQIVND (reference sequence). The CDR3 is 12 amino acids. With 9 bases removed from V and 0 bases from J, the gap between germline ends came to 6 bases. The CDR3 is CASRSSNQPQHF. The CDR3 nucleotides read TGTGCCAGCAGATCTAGCAATCAGCCCCAGCATTTT.

There are a few counts of this clonotype. V usage is TRBV21-1 and J usage is TRBJ2-7. TRBV21-1 is a documented pseudogene. This CDR3 is 16 amino acids long. The CDR3, as DNA: TGTGCCAGCAGCAAAGTGAACACGATGAGCTCCTACGAGCAGTACTTC. The encoded protein is CASSKVNTMSSYEQYF.

This chain uses TRBV29-1 with TRBJ1-2, with 8 bases lining up with TRBD1. V was clipped by 0 bases and J by 1 base; unmatched bases: 10. The CDR3 covers 17 residues. Germline V gene data show CDR1 as SQVTM and CDR2 as ANQGSEA. DNA of the CDR3: TGCAGCGTTGAAGATCGGGCAGGGGGCCCTCATAACTATGGCTACACCTTC. It yields the protein CSVEDRAGGPHNYGYTF.

The rearrangement joins TRBV4-1 to TRBJ1-1; a weak D match, TRBD1 (5 bases). The germline V gene has CDR1 MGHRA and CDR2 YSYEKL. V was shortened by 0 bases and J by 2 bases, with 22 bases between the two germline ends. The CDR3 is 19 residues long. In DNA form, the CDR3 reads TGCGCCAGCAGCCAAGATTGGGTCAGGGCAAGTGGTAGAAACACTGAAGCTTTCTTT. Its protein product is CASSQDWVRASGRNTEAFF.

Concerning this clonotype itself: One end of the junction does not line up with germline, which may come from a read error. The genes are TRBV7-9 and TRBJ2-1, with a tentative D call TRBD2 (6 bases). The germline CDR1 and CDR2 sequences are SEHNR and FQNEAQ (reference sequence). This CDR3 is built from 17 residues. This CDR3 reads CTSSLSSGVLIYNEQFF. The CDR3 nucleotides are TGTACCAGCAGCTTATCTTCGGGAGTCTTGATTTACAATGAGCAGTTCTTC.

The chain employs TRBV15 and TRBJ1-1, with 12 bases matching TRBD1. Looked up from germline, CDR1 is LNHNV and CDR2 is YYDKDF (reference sequence). V dropped 3 bases and J dropped 6; count of bases not matched to a gene: 2. The CDR3 sequence is 14 residues long. The CDR3 DNA is TGTGCCACCAGCAGGGGACAGGGGGCCTCTGAAGCTTTCTTT. The encoded protein is CATSRGQGASEAFF.

This clonotype was counted between two and nine times. The V and J genes are TRBV20-1 and TRBJ2-3; TRBD2 agrees at 10 bases. CDR1 DFQATT and CDR2 SNEGSKA come from the germline V gene (reference sequence). Trimming removed 5 bases from V and 5 bases from J; junction bases left unmatched: 4. This CDR3 region has 13 residues. The CDR3 reads CSAGGTSEDTQYF. DNA of the CDR3: TGCAGTGCTGGCGGGACTAGCGAAGATACGCAGTATTTT.

The rearrangement joins TRBV20-1 to TRBJ2-7; tentatively, D is TRBD1 (5 bases). CDR3 length: 14 amino acids. In germline, CDR1 is DFQATT, CDR2 SNEGSKA (reference sequence). V was clipped by 1 base and J by 2 bases, with 12 bases between them. CDR3: CSARGIGHAYEQYF. CDR3 nucleotide sequence: TGCAGTGCTAGAGGCATCGGACACGCCTACGAGCAGTACTTC.

This chain links TRBV20-1 with TRBJ1-5; TRBD1 matches 7 bases. The germline CDR1 and CDR2 sequences are DFQATT and SNEGSKA (reference sequence). The CDR3 extends over 15 amino acids. V was clipped by 5 bases and J by 0 bases; unmatched bases: 7. CDR3 sequence reads: CSAGGTVYSNQPQHF. The CDR3, as DNA: TGCAGTGCTGGGGGGACAGTTTATAGCAATCAGCCCCAGCATTTT.

This clonotype was detected a few times. V gene TRBV24-1 combines with J gene TRBJ2-3; D unresolved. The CDR3 contains 13 residues. From germline, CDR1 is KGHDR and CDR2 SFDVKD. Trimming stripped 2 bases from V and 2 bases from J, with 4 bases between. CDR3: CATSDSYTDTQYF. CDR3 sequence (DNA): TGTGCCACCAGTGATTCGTACACAGATACGCAGTATTTT.

This clonotype was detected a few times. This rearrangement joins TRBV20-1 to TRBJ1-1, with a possible D match to TRBD1 (6 bases). V lost 4 bases, J lost 1 base, and 7 bases lay in between. In germline, CDR1 is DFQATT, CDR2 SNEGSKA (reference sequence). The CDR3 spans 12 residues. The CDR3 DNA reads as TGCAGTGCTAAGGGGGGGAACACTGAAGCTTTCTTT. As protein: CSAKGGNTEAFF.

The J gene is TRBJ2-2, the V gene TRBV6-1; a weak D match, TRBD2 (6 bases). Germline-derived CDR1 and CDR2 are MNHNS and SASEGT. The CDR3 sequence is 14 residues long. V was shortened by 10 bases and J by 1 base, with 13 bases between the two germline ends. The CDR3 DNA reads as TGTGCCACCCTTCGGGACTTGAACACCGGGGAGCTGTTTTTT. This codes for CATLRDLNTGELFF.